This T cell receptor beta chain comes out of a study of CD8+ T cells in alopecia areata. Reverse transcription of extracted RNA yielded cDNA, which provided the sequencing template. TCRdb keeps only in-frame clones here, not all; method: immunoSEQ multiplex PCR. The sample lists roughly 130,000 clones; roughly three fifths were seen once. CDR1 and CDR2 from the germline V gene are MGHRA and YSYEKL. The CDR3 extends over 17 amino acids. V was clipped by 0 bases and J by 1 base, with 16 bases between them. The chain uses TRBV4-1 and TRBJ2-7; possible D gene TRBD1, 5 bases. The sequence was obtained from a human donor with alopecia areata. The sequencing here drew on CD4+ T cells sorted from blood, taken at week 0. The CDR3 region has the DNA TGCGCCAGCAGCCAAGAGGGAACCAGGGTGGGTTCCTACGAGCAGTACTTC. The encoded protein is CASSQEGTRVGSYEQYF.